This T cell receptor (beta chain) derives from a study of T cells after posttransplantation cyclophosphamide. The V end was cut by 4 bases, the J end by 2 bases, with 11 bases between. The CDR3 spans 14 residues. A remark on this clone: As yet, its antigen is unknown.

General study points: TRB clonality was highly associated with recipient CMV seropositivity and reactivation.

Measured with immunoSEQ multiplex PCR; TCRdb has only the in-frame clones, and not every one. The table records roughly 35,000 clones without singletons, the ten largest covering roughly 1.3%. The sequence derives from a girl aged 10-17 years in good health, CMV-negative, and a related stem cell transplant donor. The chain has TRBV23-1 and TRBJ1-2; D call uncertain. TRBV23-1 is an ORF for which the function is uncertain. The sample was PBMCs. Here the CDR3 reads CASSLCTINYGYTF. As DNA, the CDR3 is TGCGCCAGCAGTCTCTGCACTATAAACTATGGCTACACCTTC.